This TCR beta chain derives from a study of OX40 agonist ivuxolimab in advanced cancers. The protocol was immunoSEQ multiplex PCR, while the TCRdb copy is restricted to in-frame clones and leaves out a portion. Altogether around 11,000 clones are present, less than 65% being singletons, with the ten largest covering roughly 50%. Remarks on this clone: Antigen: not known.

The germline V and J ends were trimmed by 0 bases and 7 bases, with 6 bases remaining between them. The CDR3 has 12 residues. Germline CDR1 MRHNA, CDR2 SNTAGT. Findings of the study overall: The study observed clonal expansion of CD4+ and CD8+ blood T cells by week 6 at 0.1 to 3.0 mg/kg. CD8+ T cells were the subset that, on average, had more expanded clones than CD4+.

The specimen was CD4+ or CD8+ T cells sorted from blood, collected in a trial of the OX40 agonist ivuxolimab. The clonotype was recovered from an adult with an advanced solid tumor such as melanoma, head and neck, liver or kidney cancer. V and J are TRBV6-4 and TRBJ1-1; D remains ambiguous. This CDR3 is CASSDSYGEAFF. The CDR3 nucleotides read TGTGCCAGCAGTGACTCGTACGGTGAAGCTTTCTTT.